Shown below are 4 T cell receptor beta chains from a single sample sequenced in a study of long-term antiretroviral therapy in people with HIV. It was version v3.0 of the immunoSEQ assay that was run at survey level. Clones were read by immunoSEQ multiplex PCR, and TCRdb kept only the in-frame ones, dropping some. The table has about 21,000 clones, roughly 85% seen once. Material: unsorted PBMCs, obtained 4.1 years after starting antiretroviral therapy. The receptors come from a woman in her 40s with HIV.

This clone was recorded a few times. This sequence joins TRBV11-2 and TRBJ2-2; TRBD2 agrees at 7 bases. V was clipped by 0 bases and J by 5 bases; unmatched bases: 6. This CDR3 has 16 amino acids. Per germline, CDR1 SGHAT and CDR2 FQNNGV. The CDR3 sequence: CASSLDTSETTGELFF. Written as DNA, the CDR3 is TGTGCCAGCAGCTTAGACACTAGCGAGACGACCGGGGAGCTGTTTTTT. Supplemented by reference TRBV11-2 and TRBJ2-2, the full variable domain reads EAGVAQSPRYKIIEKRQSVAFWCNPISGHATLYWYQQILGQGPKLLIQFQNNGVVDDSQLPKDRFSAERLKGVDSTLKIQPAKLEDSAVYLCASSLDTSETTGELFFGEGSRLTVL.

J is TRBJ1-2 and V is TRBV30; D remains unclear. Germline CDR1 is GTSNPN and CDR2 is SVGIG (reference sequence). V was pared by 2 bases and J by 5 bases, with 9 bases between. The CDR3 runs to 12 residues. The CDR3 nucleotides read TGTGCCTGGAGTCACACCCGATATGGCTACACCTTC. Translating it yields CAWSHTRYGYTF.

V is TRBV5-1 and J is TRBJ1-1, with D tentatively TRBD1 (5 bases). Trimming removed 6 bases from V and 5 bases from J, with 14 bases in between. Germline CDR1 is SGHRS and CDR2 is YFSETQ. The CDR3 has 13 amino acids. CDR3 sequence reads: CASILPGGTEAFF. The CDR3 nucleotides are TGCGCCAGCATACTGCCTGGGGGGACTGAAGCTTTCTTT.

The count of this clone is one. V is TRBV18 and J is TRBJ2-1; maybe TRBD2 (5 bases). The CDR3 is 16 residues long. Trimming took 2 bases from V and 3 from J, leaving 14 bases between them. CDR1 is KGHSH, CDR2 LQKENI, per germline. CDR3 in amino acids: CASSPGLRDSYNEQFF. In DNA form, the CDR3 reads TGTGCCAGCTCACCAGGTCTGAGGGATAGCTACAATGAGCAGTTCTTC.